These 13 T cell receptor beta chains share one sample of origin, sequenced in a study of blood T cell repertoires in COVID-19. The table came from immunoSEQ multiplex PCR; TCRdb's copy has only in-frame clones and leaves some out. Among about 210,000 clones listed, about 92% were seen once. Input material: peripheral blood. These receptors all come from a man aged 25 to 45 with acute or convalescent COVID-19.

The chain recombines TRBV19 with TRBJ1-5, with 9 bases that match TRBD1. This CDR3 comprises 14 residues. V shed 5 bases, J shed 5 bases, and the junction held 4 bases outside the gene matches. Germline CDR1 LNHDA, CDR2 SQIVND (reference sequence). CDR3 nucleotide sequence: TGTGCCAGTAGTGCGACAGGGGGTGATCAGCCCCAGCATTTT. Translating gives CASSATGGDQPQHF.

V is TRBV7-9 and J is TRBJ2-5; TRBD2 aligns across 7 bases. The V segment lost 3 bases and the J segment 6 bases; nucleotides outside the gene matches: 4. There are 13 residues in the CDR3. Germline assignment: CDR1 SEHNR and CDR2 FQNEAQ (reference sequence). The CDR3 reads CASSLGSGKTQYF. The CDR3 coding sequence is TGTGCCAGCAGCTTGGGGAGCGGGAAGACCCAGTACTTC.

This clone was found a few times. J is TRBJ1-4 and V is TRBV5-1; D is undetermined. The V gene's germline CDR1 is SGHRS and CDR2 YFSETQ. Trimming left V 2 bases short and J 0 bases short, with 5 bases between. The CDR3 covers 14 residues. CDR3 in DNA: TGCGCCAGCAGCTTTGCGCCAACTAATGAAAAACTGTTTTTT. Translating it yields CASSFAPTNEKLFF.

CDR3 loop: CASSRTPQGAMTNEQFF. The CDR3 DNA sequence: TGCGCCAGCAGCCGCACTCCACAGGGGGCGATGACCAATGAGCAGTTCTTC. The chain links TRBV4-1 to TRBJ2-1, with TRBD1 matching 9 bases. This CDR3 comprises 17 residues. The V and J ends lost 4 bases and 6 bases, in that order; junction bases with no gene match: 13. CDR1 and CDR2 from the germline V gene are MGHRA and YSYEKL.

The chain joins TRBV11-2 to TRBJ2-7; 9 bases map to TRBD1. Per the germline V gene, CDR1 is SGHAT and CDR2 is FQNNGV. V gave up 5 bases and J gave up 3 bases; unmatched junction bases: 17. The CDR3 loop spans 18 amino acids. The CDR3 here is CASSLFSTPGQGYYEQYF. DNA for the CDR3: TGTGCCAGCAGCCTTTTTTCGACCCCGGGACAGGGTTACTACGAGCAGTACTTC.

The sample holds one count of this clone. The chain uses TRBV11-3 and TRBJ1-1; no firm D call. Germline V gene lookup returns CDR1 SGHNT and CDR2 YENEEA. Trimming left V 11 bases short and J 0 bases short, with 19 bases between. The CDR3 runs 15 residues. The CDR3 nucleotides are TGTGCCCCAAAGGGAGATATTATGGTGAACACTGAAGCTTTCTTT. Protein product: CAPKGDIMVNTEAFF.

The chain has TRBV18 and TRBJ1-1; 7 bases agree with TRBD1. Per germline, CDR1 KGHSH and CDR2 LQKENI. J gave up 0 bases and V 3 bases, and 10 bases lay outside the gene matches. This CDR3 contains 17 residues. CDR3 loop: CASSPREQGVMNTEAFF. The CDR3 DNA reads TGTGCCAGCTCACCTCGGGAGCAGGGGGTGATGAACACTGAAGCTTTCTTT.

This chain uses TRBV25-1 with TRBJ2-1; D ambiguous. This CDR3 has 11 residues. The V gene lost 5 bases and the J gene lost 9 bases, with 8 bases spanning the gap. Germline V lookup: CDR1 MGHDK, CDR2 SYGVNS. The CDR3 protein is CASSQVTEQFF. DNA of the CDR3: TGTGCCAGCAGTCAGGTCACTGAGCAGTTCTTC.

The chain uses TRBV5-1 and TRBJ2-3; D is possibly TRBD2 (5 bases). Germline CDR1 SGHRS, CDR2 YFSETQ. This CDR3 contains 13 residues. V was shortened by 0 bases and J by 4 bases, with 6 bases between the two germline ends. This CDR3 reads CASSLGSADTQYF. The CDR3 DNA reads as TGCGCCAGCAGCTTGGGTAGCGCAGATACGCAGTATTTT.

This sequence joins TRBV18 and TRBJ1-1; D gene ambiguous. The CDR3 covers 12 residues. The germline V gene encodes CDR1 KGHSH and CDR2 LQKENI. V was pared by 3 bases and J by 8 bases, with 10 bases between. The CDR3 sequence: CASSPGRGEAFF. As DNA, the CDR3 is TGTGCCAGCTCACCTGGTAGAGGCGAAGCTTTCTTT.

The chain joins TRBV5-1 to TRBJ1-4; 9 bases line up with TRBD1. This CDR3 is built from 15 residues. The junction had 5 bases not matched to a gene; V was cut back by 3 bases and J by 5 bases. From germline, CDR1 is SGHRS and CDR2 YFSETQ. CDR3 DNA: TGCGCCAGCAGCTCCACAGGGGGCAGGAATGAAAAACTGTTTTTT. It specifies CASSSTGGRNEKLFF.

The J gene is TRBJ2-2, the V gene TRBV6-5; no reliable D call. Germline V gene sequence: CDR1 MNHEY, CDR2 SVGAGI. The CDR3 is made up of 15 amino acids. Trimming left V 1 base short and J 6 bases short, with 12 bases between. The CDR3 DNA reads as TGTGCCAGCAGTTACTTCCTAGGCATGTCCGGGGAGCTGTTTTTT. It codes for CASSYFLGMSGELFF.

The J gene is TRBJ1-5, the V gene TRBV6-6, with D perhaps TRBD1 (5 bases). The CDR3 spans 14 residues. Trimming took 7 bases from V and 6 from J, leaving 16 bases between them. Looked up from germline, CDR1 is MNHNY and CDR2 is SVGAGI (reference sequence). The CDR3 sequence is CASTDGGFGQPQHF. The CDR3, as DNA: TGTGCCAGCACCGACGGGGGGTTCGGTCAGCCCCAGCATTTT.